Described below is a single T cell receptor beta chain sequence and its context. These data come from a study of follicular helper T cells after annual influenza vaccination. Turning to the study itself: Some donors were sampled over the 2013-2014, 2014-2015 and 2015-2016 vaccinations.

Assay: immunoSEQ multiplex PCR; the TCRdb copy retains only in-frame clones and omits some. This sample has about 11,000 clones, with more than 60% found just once. The CDR3 contains 14 residues. Germline V gene data show CDR1 as SEHNR and CDR2 as FQNEAQ (reference sequence). V was shortened by 1 base and J by 6 bases, with 7 bases between the two germline ends. Before and after seasonal inactivated influenza vaccination, adults gave blood for sorting CD4 subsets for sequencing. The specimen was CXCR5- memory CD4+ T cells sorted from blood, collected 6 weeks after influenza vaccination. The chain uses TRBV7-9 and TRBJ1-6; D is unresolved. This receptor was obtained from an adult who received the influenza vaccine. CDR3 sequence (DNA): TGTGCCAGCAGCTTAGTAGGGAGTAATTCACCCCTCCACTTT. This gives the protein CASSLVGSNSPLHF.